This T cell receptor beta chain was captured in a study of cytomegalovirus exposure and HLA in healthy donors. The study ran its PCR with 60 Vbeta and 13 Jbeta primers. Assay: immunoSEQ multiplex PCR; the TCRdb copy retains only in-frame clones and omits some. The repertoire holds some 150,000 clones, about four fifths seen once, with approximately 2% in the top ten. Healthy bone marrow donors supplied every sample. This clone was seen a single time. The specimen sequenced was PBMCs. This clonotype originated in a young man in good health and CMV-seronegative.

The CDR3 loop reads CASSLQGYEQYF. CDR3 nucleotides: TGTGCCAGCAGTTTACAGGGTTACGAGCAGTACTTC. The V call is TRBV2, the J call TRBJ2-7; possible D gene TRBD1, 6 bases. The germline CDR1 and CDR2 sequences are SNHLY and FYNNEI. The CDR3 is 12 residues long. Trimming cost V 5 bases and J 4 bases, with 9 bases left between them.